This TCR beta chain was retrieved from a study of metastatic and nonmetastatic thyroid tumors. Study overall: For malignant and benign thyroid patients, tumor or nodule tissue and blood were the sources whose repertoires were compared. Study-wide findings and caveats: Compared with benign nodules, malignant thyroid tumors were reported to have significantly higher TCR beta diversity in both blood and tumor.

This CDR3 is 14 amino acids long. The junction had 6 bases not matched to a gene; V was cut back by 0 bases and J by 7 bases. The germline gives CDR1 GTSNPN, CDR2 SVGIG (reference sequence). In the original analysis: Differences in CDR3 between clinicopathological groups were drawn on to build a classifier intended to discriminate distant-metastatic papillary thyroid cancer patients. TCRdb re-called the PCR reads with MiXCR. These V and J calls derive from TCRdb rather than the authors' analysis. Here the sample spans just over 20,000 clones, approximately 34% being singletons. For this clone: The antigen remains unidentified.

Every patient was untreated before thyroid surgery. Sequenced input: tumor tissue. The sequence was collected from a female donor with papillary thyroid cancer or a benign thyroid nodule (not recorded which). Some clones in this sample may be carry-over from other donors' samples. The gene calls are TRBV30 and TRBJ1-5; 7 nucleotides agree with TRBD1. The CDR3 nucleotides are TGTGCCTGGAGTGTACGACAGGGAGGCCAGCCCCAGCATTTT. This encodes CAWSVRQGGQPQHF.